Listed below are T cell receptor beta chains from one sample, sequenced in a study of blood T cells in healthy people across ages. Each CDR3 protein gets one entry after TCRdb re-called the 5' RACE reads with MiXCR. The top ten clones hold about 4% of a sample with about 1.5 million distinct CDR3 sequences, approximately 42% of them seen once. Sequencing was carried out using blood. The receptors here all came from a young woman in good health. Both conserved end residues are part of each CDR3.

16 | TRBV4-1 | CASSHLGLSNYNEQFF
13 | TRBV4-3 | CASSRTMGTVAFF
14 | TRBV20-1 | CSAPPPGEDTEACF
14 | TRBV7-9 | CASSFGNRGNIQYF
14 | TRBV6-2/TRBV6-3 | CASSYGRVNSPLHF
12 | TRBV10-3 | CAVRGSTDTQYF
11 | TRBV9 | CASNRGNEQFF
16 | TRBV3-1 | CASSQRAAGIQETQYF
13 | TRBV20-1 | CSATAHANYGYTF
16 | TRBV7-3 | CASSSITGTPYNEQFF